One sample yielded the 23 T cell receptor beta chains listed below, sequenced in a study of shared clonotypes between healthy human individuals. Clones were read by immunoSEQ multiplex PCR, and TCRdb kept only the in-frame ones, dropping some. The table includes millions of clones, 85% to 95% detected once. The specimen sequenced was naive CD4+ T cells sorted from blood. Noted subset: CD45RA+ positively selected. These receptors were obtained from a man between 18 and 29 years old in good health.

This clone appeared once. This chain uses TRBV5-4 with TRBJ2-1; D perhaps matches TRBD2 (5 bases). CDR3 length: 15 amino acids. The V gene's germline CDR1 is SGHNT and CDR2 YYREEE (reference sequence). Trimming pared 0 bases from V and 1 base from J, leaving 8 bases between. The chain's CDR3 is CASSLGWESYNEQFF. Here the CDR3 DNA reads TGTGCCAGCAGCTTGGGGTGGGAGTCCTACAATGAGCAGTTCTTC.

J is TRBJ1-5 and V is TRBV6-4; the D is unclear. The CDR3 covers 15 residues. Trimming cost V 8 bases and J 0 bases, with 14 bases left between them. Germline-derived CDR1 and CDR2 are MRHNA and SNTAGT. The CDR3 DNA reads as TGTGCCAGCCAGATTTGGGGAAGTAGCAATCAGCCCCAGCATTTT. This translates into CASQIWGSSNQPQHF.

The chain couples TRBV10-1 to TRBJ1-4; TRBD1 aligns across 9 bases. The CDR3 runs to 14 residues. V lost 7 bases to trimming and J lost 7 bases; unmatched junction nucleotides: 7. Germline V CDR1 and CDR2: WNHNN, SYGVQD (reference sequence). CDR3 loop: CASIQGAGSEKLFF. CDR3 DNA: TGCGCCAGCATACAGGGGGCGGGAAGTGAAAAACTGTTTTTT.

This clone was seen once. This chain connects TRBV6-6 to TRBJ2-2; D ambiguous. Deletions cut 6 bases from V and 0 bases from J, with 8 bases between. This CDR3 region has 14 residues. Germline lookup yields CDR1 MNHNY and CDR2 SVGAGI (reference sequence). CDR3 DNA sequence: TGTGCCAGCAGAGCAGCCACGAACACCGGGGAGCTGTTTTTT. It codes for CASRAATNTGELFF.

The J gene is TRBJ2-7, the V gene TRBV5-5; D is perhaps TRBD1 (6 bases). This CDR3 is 12 amino acids long. V was clipped by 2 bases and J by 4 bases, with 7 bases between them. In germline, CDR1 is SGHKS, CDR2 YYEKEE (reference sequence). The CDR3 DNA sequence: TGTGCCAGCAGCTTCCAGGGGTACGAGCAGTACTTC. Amino acids: CASSFQGYEQYF.

The rearrangement joins TRBV19 to TRBJ1-5; no definite D call. This CDR3 has 14 residues. Between the trimmed V and J ends, which lost 7 bases and 1 base, there was a span of 11 bases. The germline V gene has CDR1 LNHDA and CDR2 SQIVND (reference sequence). The CDR3 here is CASTGTASNQPQHF. The DNA of the CDR3 is TGTGCCAGTACGGGAACGGCGAGCAATCAGCCCCAGCATTTT.

V and J are TRBV5-6 and TRBJ2-3; 7 bases fit TRBD2. V was pared by 0 bases and J by 2 bases, with 6 bases of the junction left unmatched. The CDR3 covers 16 residues. The V gene's germline CDR1 is SGHDT and CDR2 YYEEEE. Here the CDR3 reads CASSLVTSAYTDTQYF. For the CDR3, the DNA is TGTGCCAGCAGCTTGGTCACTAGCGCGTACACAGATACGCAGTATTTT.

This clone was observed a handful of times. This specimen includes other DNA sequences encoding the same CDR3. The chain uses TRBV6-6 and TRBJ1-6; D not certain. The ends were cut back, 0 bases at V and 8 bases at J, with 2 bases in the middle. The CDR3 is 12 amino acids. Germline CDR1 is MNHNY and CDR2 is SVGAGI (reference sequence). CDR3 DNA sequence: TGTGCCAGCAGTTACTCGGATTCACCCCTCCACTTT. Translation: CASSYSDSPLHF.

The chain combines TRBV11-3 with TRBJ2-7, with 14 bases aligning to TRBD2. CDR1 SGHNT and CDR2 YENEEA come from the germline V gene. The V gene end was trimmed by 1 base and the J gene end by 12 bases; junction bases not matched to a gene: 5. The CDR3 runs 14 residues. CDR3 sequence (DNA): TGTGCCAGCAGCTTAGGACTAGCGGGAGGGCCGGTGTACTTC. Its translation is CASSLGLAGGPVYF.

The rearrangement links TRBV6-1 to TRBJ1-1; D uncertain. This CDR3 has 13 residues. Between the trimmed V and J ends, which lost 2 bases and 11 bases, there was a span of 15 bases. The germline V gene has CDR1 MNHNS and CDR2 SASEGT. Written as DNA, the CDR3 is TGTGCCAGCAGTGAAACGTTCCAGGTCCCGGCTTTCTTT. Translating gives CASSETFQVPAFF.

The chain carries TRBV7-2 and TRBJ2-1; 8 bases match TRBD2. The CDR3 totals 15 residues. Trimming took 5 bases from V and 6 from J; bases not matched to a gene: 9. Germline assignment: CDR1 SGHTA and CDR2 FQGNSA. CDR3 DNA: TGTGCCAGCAGCCCCCACGTCCGGGGGGGCAATGAGCAGTTCTTC. This codes for CASSPHVRGGNEQFF.

The gene calls are TRBV29-1 and TRBJ2-1; D is possibly TRBD2 (7 bases). The V end was cut by 3 bases, the J end by 9 bases, with 15 bases between. The germline V gene has CDR1 SQVTM and CDR2 ANQGSEA. The CDR3 is 13 residues long. CDR3 coding DNA: TGCAGCGTTGACAGTGGGGGGGCCGTTGAGCAGTTCTTC. It is translated as CSVDSGGAVEQFF.

The V and J genes are TRBV5-6 and TRBJ2-5; D could derive from TRBD1 or TRBD2 (5 bases each). This CDR3 is built from 15 residues. Trimming removed 4 bases from V and 5 bases from J, with 18 bases in between. The germline gives CDR1 SGHDT, CDR2 YYEEEE. The CDR3 nucleotides are TGTGCCAGCAGCCGGGTTGTTGGGGGTGTGGAGACCCAGTACTTC. This gives the protein CASSRVVGGVETQYF. Complete variable domain (other parts from reference TRBV5-6 and TRBJ2-5): DAGVTQSPTHLIKTRGQQVTLRCSPKSGHDTVSWYQQALGQGPQFIFQYYEEEERQRGNFPDRFSGHQFPNYSSELNVNALLLGDSALYLCASSRVVGGVETQYFGPGTRLLVL.

The chain employs TRBV12-2 and TRBJ1-2. TRBV12-2 has pseudogene status. The CDR3 runs 16 residues. CDR3 protein: CASRLSKGSLNYGYTF. The CDR3 nucleotides read TGTGCAAGTCGCTTGTCCAAGGGATCCCTTAACTATGGCTACACCTTC.

The chain couples TRBV6-1 to TRBJ1-5, with 7 bases matching TRBD1. Germline V gene lookup returns CDR1 MNHNS and CDR2 SASEGT. Trimming at V came to 4 bases and at J to 1 base, leaving 4 bases not matched to a gene. CDR3 length equals 15 residues. CDR3 region: CASSGKQGSNQPQHF. The CDR3 region has the DNA TGTGCCAGCAGTGGAAAACAGGGGAGCAATCAGCCCCAGCATTTT.

The chain recombines TRBV7-8 with TRBJ2-5; D not resolved. CDR1 and CDR2 from the germline V gene are SGHVS and FQNEAQ. The CDR3 has 13 amino acids. Trimming removed 5 bases from V and 5 bases from J, with 12 bases in between. This chain's CDR3 is CASSTQIRETQYF. The DNA of the CDR3 is TGTGCCAGCAGCACACAGATCCGGGAGACCCAGTACTTC.

The CDR3 DNA reads TGTGCCAGCAGTTCTATCGGGACAGTGAACACTGAAGCTTTCTTT. Residues: CASSSIGTVNTEAFF. The chain combines TRBV6-5 with TRBJ1-1, with TRBD1 identical over 7 bases. V shed 4 bases, J shed 0 bases, and the junction held 5 bases outside the gene matches. Looked up from germline, CDR1 is MNHEY and CDR2 is SVGAGI. This CDR3 is built from 15 residues.

The rearrangement links TRBV7-9 to TRBJ2-2, with D perhaps matching TRBD1 (5 bases). The CDR3 has 15 residues. Germline CDR1 reads SEHNR; CDR2 reads FQNEAQ (reference sequence). The V end was cut by 5 bases, the J end by 6 bases, with 16 bases between. In nucleotides, the CDR3 is TGTGCCAGCAGCCACGAGGTAGGGGTCTCCGGGGAGCTGTTTTTT. Protein product: CASSHEVGVSGELFF.

The gene calls are TRBV27 and TRBJ2-7; D uncertain. The ends were cut back, 4 bases at V and 4 bases at J, with 11 bases in the middle. The CDR3 is 13 residues long. The V gene's germline CDR1 is MNHEY and CDR2 SMNVEV (reference sequence). This CDR3 reads CASSSLQRYEQYF. The CDR3 region has the DNA TGTGCCAGCAGTTCCTTACAACGGTACGAGCAGTACTTC.

The CDR3 coding sequence is TGCGCCAGCAGCTTGGAGGGACTGATCTACGAGCAGTACTTC. Protein sequence: CASSLEGLIYEQYF. The V call is TRBV5-1, the J call TRBJ2-7; TRBD2 is a possible D gene (6 bases). The germline V gene has CDR1 SGHRS and CDR2 YFSETQ. V was trimmed by 0 bases and J by 3 bases, leaving 10 bases between them. The CDR3 is 14 amino acids. Complete variable domain (other parts from reference TRBV5-1 and TRBJ2-7): KAGVTQTPRYLIKTRGQQVTLSCSPISGHRSVSWYQQTPGQGLQFLFEYFSETQRNKGNFPGRFSGRQFSNSRSEMNVSTLELGDSALYLCASSLEGLIYEQYFGPGTRLTVT.

The chain uses TRBV10-2 and TRBJ1-4; D is possibly TRBD1 (6 bases). The V end lost 3 bases, the J end lost 8 bases, and 13 bases lay between the germline ends. This CDR3 comprises 14 residues. The germline V gene has CDR1 WSHSY and CDR2 SAAADI. This CDR3 is CASSDVGGREKLFF. The CDR3 DNA follows: TGCGCCAGCAGTGATGTAGGGGGAAGGGAAAAACTGTTTTTT.

The genes are TRBV7-5 and TRBJ1-2. TRBV7-5 is given as a pseudogene. This CDR3 comprises 14 residues. CDR3 nucleotides: TGTGCCAGAAGCTTAAAGGTCGGGGGCTATGGCTACACCTTC. Amino acids: CARSLKVGGYGYTF.

The chain employs TRBV7-2 and TRBJ2-7; D possibly uses TRBD1 or TRBD2 (5 bases each). Trimming removed 5 bases from V and 3 bases from J, with 20 bases in between. The V gene's germline CDR1 is SGHTA and CDR2 FQGNSA. There are 16 residues in the CDR3. The CDR3 DNA sequence: TGTGCCAGCAGCCCAAGGGCCCGGGACGGAAACTACGAGCAGTACTTC. Translation gives CASSPRARDGNYEQYF.